This T cell receptor beta chain was recorded in a study of T-cell reconstitution after alpha-beta-depleted transplantation in children. Study outcomes and limitations: Recipient T cells and thymic progenitors that survived gave rise to the high TCRbeta diversity observed at day 60 in some patients. A year post-transplant, T-cell counts and diversity derived mostly from newly produced T cells. Several hundred expanded graft clones reportedly supplied alpha-beta T cells about two months after transplant.

This clonotype was counted many times. The antigen is not known. Preparation of the TCRbeta library was carried out with unique molecular identifiers. TCRdb itself ran the PCR reads through MiXCR, one entry per CDR3 protein. The sample holds 490,000 or so distinct CDR3 sequences; about 10% are singletons and the top ten take 2% to 2.5%. CDR3 length equals 17 residues. The V gene lost 1 base and the J gene lost 0 bases, with 16 bases spanning the gap. CDR1 is MGHRA and CDR2 is YSYEKL in the germline V gene. V gene TRBV4-1 combines with J gene TRBJ2-7; no definite D call. The starting material was PBMCs, obtained before TCRalphabeta/CD19-depleted stem cell transplant. The receptor comes from a child aged 2 to 15 with inherited bone marrow failure, due to receive a stem cell transplant. For the CDR3, the DNA is TGCGCCAGCAGCCAAGTCGCTTATGGGGATCTCTCCTACGAGCAGTACTTC. Translated, it gives CASSQVAYGDLSYEQYF.